The 5 T cell receptor beta chains given below trace back to one sample, sequenced in a study of blood T cell repertoires in COVID-19. The assay was immunoSEQ multiplex PCR, and TCRdb's table has in-frame clones only and misses some. The data contain about 90,000 clones, 90% of them singletons. The sequenced material came from peripheral blood. Source of these receptors: a middle-aged man with acute or convalescent COVID-19.

The J gene is TRBJ1-5, the V gene TRBV5-6, with D uncertain. CDR3 length: 14 residues. Germline CDR1 reads SGHDT; CDR2 reads YYEEEE. V lost 7 bases and J lost 1, with 12 bases in between. The CDR3 DNA reads as TGTGCCAGCGAATTGTCAGGCAGCAATCAGCCCCAGCATTTT. Its translation is CASELSGSNQPQHF.

The CDR3 protein is CASSLEGAAETQYF. CDR3 sequence (DNA): TGTGCCAGCAGCTTAGAAGGGGCGGCGGAGACCCAGTACTTC. This rearrangement joins TRBV7-9 to TRBJ2-5, with a possible D match to TRBD1 (5 bases). The germline gives CDR1 SEHNR, CDR2 FQNEAQ (reference sequence). The V end lost 1 base, the J end lost 5 bases, and 11 bases lay between the germline ends. The CDR3 is 14 residues long.

The chain carries TRBV19 and TRBJ2-1; D perhaps matches TRBD2 (6 bases). The CDR3 runs to 15 residues. V shed 10 bases and J shed 2 bases, with 18 bases lying between them. Looked up from germline, CDR1 is LNHDA and CDR2 is SQIVND (reference sequence). CDR3 loop: CATSPRGATYNEQFF. CDR3 DNA: TGTGCCACCTCCCCGCGGGGCGCAACCTACAATGAGCAGTTCTTC.

V gene TRBV19 combines with J gene TRBJ2-1, with 10 bases that match TRBD2. The V segment lost 6 bases and the J segment 5 bases; nucleotides outside the gene matches: 4. Germline CDR1 and CDR2: LNHDA and SQIVND (reference sequence). This CDR3 has 14 residues. The DNA of the CDR3 is TGTGCCAGTAGCATCGGGACTAGCGACAATGAGCAGTTCTTC. As protein: CASSIGTSDNEQFF.

DNA of the CDR3: TGTGCCAGCAGCCCTTCGGACTCGGAAAGGGATACGCAGTATTTT. It translates to CASSPSDSERDTQYF. The chain uses TRBV6-4 and TRBJ2-3, with TRBD2 as a possible D gene (5 bases). The V gene lost 6 bases and the J gene lost 6 bases, with 19 bases spanning the gap. Per germline, CDR1 MRHNA and CDR2 SNTAGT. The length of the CDR3 is 15 residues.